A single sample is the source of the 29 T cell receptor beta chains below, sequenced in a study of CD8 T cells in Susac syndrome. Reverse transcription of roughly 0.5 to 1 ug RNA was performed with random hexamers. MiXCR, applied by TCRdb to the immunoSEQ multiplex PCR reads, yields one record per CDR3 protein. The table shows 100,000 or so distinct CDR3 sequences, with around nine tenths occurring only once. Source material: CD4+ T cells from PBMCs. The receptors here all came from a human donor in good health.

The V call is TRBV18, the J call TRBJ1-1, with TRBD1 as a possible D gene (6 bases). CDR1 and CDR2 (germline): KGHSH, LQKENI. With 3 bases removed from V and 5 bases from J, the gap between germline ends came to 22 bases. The CDR3 consists of 17 residues. The CDR3: CASSPVTRTAGGTEAFF. The CDR3 nucleotides are TGTGCCAGCTCACCCGTAACCCGGACAGCTGGGGGGACTGAAGCTTTCTTT.

J is TRBJ2-5 and V is TRBV20-1; the match to TRBD2 covers 8 bases. Losses at the gene ends were 3 bases for V and 0 bases for J; bases not matched to a gene: 15. Germline CDR1 is DFQATT and CDR2 is SNEGSKA (reference sequence). The CDR3 consists of 18 residues. The CDR3 sequence is CSASETREGRGYQETQYF. CDR3 coding DNA: TGCAGTGCTAGTGAGACCCGGGAGGGCCGAGGGTACCAAGAGACCCAGTACTTC.

The CDR3 DNA is TGCAGCGTACACCGAAACACTGAAGCTTTCTTT. It yields the protein CSVHRNTEAFF. The rearrangement uses TRBV29-1 and TRBJ1-1; D remains unclear. The CDR3 sequence is 11 residues long. V gave up 6 bases and J gave up 2 bases, with 7 bases separating them. Germline V gene lookup returns CDR1 SQVTM and CDR2 ANQGSEA. Complete variable domain (other parts from reference TRBV29-1 and TRBJ1-1): SAVISQKPSRDICQRGTSLTIQCQVDSQVTMMFWYRQQPGQSLTLIATANQGSEATYESGFVIDKFPISRPNLTFSTLTVSNMSPEDSSIYLCSVHRNTEAFFGQGTRLTVV.

The V and J genes are TRBV6-6 and TRBJ1-2, with 7 bases that match TRBD1. The germline V gene has CDR1 MNHNY and CDR2 SVGAGI (reference sequence). The CDR3 is 13 amino acids. J lost 4 bases, V lost 5 bases, and 4 bases had no gene match. The CDR3 protein is CASSLQGSYGYTF. CDR3 coding DNA: TGTGCCAGCAGTCTACAGGGGTCCTATGGCTACACCTTC.

V is TRBV20-1 and J is TRBJ2-5; D is unclear. Germline CDR1 DFQATT, CDR2 SNEGSKA (reference sequence). The CDR3 is 12 amino acids. The V end lost 4 bases, the J end lost 2 bases, and 8 bases lay between the germline ends. CDR3 loop: CSANHAQETQYF. The CDR3 DNA reads as TGCAGTGCTAATCACGCTCAAGAGACCCAGTACTTC.

The gene calls are TRBV20-1 and TRBJ1-2, with TRBD1 matching over 7 bases. After removal of 0 bases from V and 5 bases from J, the junction contained 15 bases not matched to a gene. Germline assignment: CDR1 DFQATT and CDR2 SNEGSKA (reference sequence). The CDR3 has 17 residues. CDR3 residues: CSARDKRDSAGLYGYTF. In DNA, the CDR3 is TGCAGTGCTAGAGATAAGCGGGACAGCGCCGGATTATATGGCTACACCTTC.

This chain links TRBV29-1 with TRBJ1-1; the match to TRBD1 covers 9 bases. Germline CDR1 SQVTM, CDR2 ANQGSEA. The ends lost 3 bases at V and 4 bases at J; junction bases unmatched: 15. The CDR3 sequence is 17 residues long. The CDR3 sequence: CSVDPRGALTGGTEAFF. The CDR3 nucleotides are TGCAGCGTTGATCCGCGGGGGGCGTTGACAGGGGGCACTGAAGCTTTCTTT.

The V call is TRBV7-9, the J call TRBJ2-3, with a possible D match to TRBD1 (5 bases). This CDR3 contains 16 residues. The germline V gene has CDR1 SEHNR and CDR2 FQNEAQ (reference sequence). V was shortened by 3 bases and J by 5 bases, with 18 bases between the two germline ends. CDR3 protein: CASSFSPPRTGDTQYF. The CDR3 region has the DNA TGTGCCAGCAGCTTTAGTCCTCCTCGCACAGGAGATACGCAGTATTTT. The whole variable domain, remainder taken from reference TRBV7-9 and TRBJ2-3, is DTGVSQNPRHKITKRGQNVTFRCDPISEHNRLYWYRQTLGQGPEFLTYFQNEAQLEKSRLLSDRFSAERPKGSFSTLEIQRTEQGDSAMYLCASSFSPPRTGDTQYFGPGTRLTVL.

This clonotype occurred once. This chain connects TRBV4-3 to TRBJ1-1, with D possibly matching TRBD1 (5 bases). Trimming stripped 0 bases from V and 1 base from J, with 6 bases between. This CDR3 spans 14 amino acids. Per germline, CDR1 LGHNA and CDR2 YSLEER. As DNA, the CDR3 is TGCGCCAGCAGCCAAGAACAGGCGAACACTGAAGCTTTCTTT. It encodes CASSQEQANTEAFF.

The CDR3 spells CSVAEGPNEKLFF. As DNA, the CDR3 is TGCAGCGTTGCCGAGGGTCCTAATGAAAAACTGTTTTTT. The chain recombines TRBV29-1 with TRBJ1-4; D not certain. The ends were cut back, 4 bases at V and 3 bases at J, with 9 bases in the middle. This CDR3 spans 13 amino acids. Germline loops: CDR1 SQVTM, CDR2 ANQGSEA.

This chain uses TRBV2 with TRBJ1-3; D is unresolved. CDR1 is SNHLY and CDR2 is FYNNEI in the germline V gene. The CDR3 loop spans 15 amino acids. With 3 bases removed from V and 8 bases from J, the gap between germline ends came to 17 bases. CDR3 region: CASSDGPRMGYTIYF. The CDR3 coding sequence is TGTGCCAGCAGTGATGGCCCACGGATGGGATACACCATATATTTT.

V and J are TRBV5-4 and TRBJ2-1; TRBD1 aligns across 7 bases. The germline V gene has CDR1 SGHNT and CDR2 YYREEE (reference sequence). V trimming: 0 bases; J trimming: 4 bases; junction bases outside the gene matches: 4. CDR3 length: 15 amino acids. CDR3 loop: CASSLGTGGYNEQFF. CDR3 DNA sequence: TGTGCCAGCAGCTTGGGGACAGGAGGATACAATGAGCAGTTCTTC.

CDR3 DNA: TGTGCCAGCAGCCTCGACTACTACGAGCAGTACTTC. It specifies CASSLDYYEQYF. This sequence joins TRBV5-5 and TRBJ2-7; D is perhaps TRBD2 (5 bases). CDR3 length: 12 amino acids. With 4 bases removed from V and 3 bases from J, the gap between germline ends came to 8 bases. Germline values: CDR1 SGHKS, CDR2 YYEKEE (reference sequence). The whole variable domain, filled in from reference TRBV5-5 and TRBJ2-7, reads DAGVTQSPTHLIKTRGQQVTLRCSPISGHKSVSWYQQVLGQGPQFIFQYYEKEERGRGNFPDRFSARQFPNYSSELNVNALLLGDSALYLCASSLDYYEQYFGPGTRLTVT.

The V and J genes are TRBV19 and TRBJ2-1; D may be TRBD1 (5 bases). V gave up 3 bases and J gave up 6 bases, with 18 bases separating them. From germline, CDR1 is LNHDA and CDR2 SQIVND (reference sequence). The CDR3 extends over 16 amino acids. The CDR3 coding sequence is TGTGCCAGTAGTATTAATAGGGGCGGCTCCGGCAATGAGCAGTTCTTC. It is translated as CASSINRGGSGNEQFF.

V is TRBV29-1 and J is TRBJ1-2, with TRBD1 as a possible D gene (6 bases). The CDR3 has 17 amino acids. Looked up from germline, CDR1 is SQVTM and CDR2 is ANQGSEA. With 0 bases removed from V and 8 bases from J, the gap between germline ends came to 25 bases. The CDR3 spells CSVEDGGAGRKRRGYTF. The CDR3 coding sequence is TGCAGCGTTGAAGATGGGGGGGCAGGAAGGAAACGGAGGGGCTACACCTTC.

The chain combines TRBV7-2 with TRBJ2-1; perhaps TRBD2 as D (6 bases). Deletions cut 5 bases from V and 6 bases from J, with 14 bases between. The CDR3 has 14 amino acids. Germline lookup yields CDR1 SGHTA and CDR2 FQGNSA. CDR3 sequence: CASSRLGGGNEQFF. The DNA for the CDR3 is TGTGCCAGCAGCCGCCTTGGGGGAGGCAATGAGCAGTTCTTC.

The CDR3 protein is CASSSRGHQETQYF. The CDR3 DNA reads as TGTGCCAGCAGCTCGAGAGGGCACCAAGAGACCCAGTACTTC. The J gene is TRBJ2-5, the V gene TRBV7-2; tentatively, D is TRBD2 (5 bases). This CDR3 spans 14 amino acids. V was shortened by 4 bases and J by 0 bases, with 9 bases between the two germline ends. Germline loops: CDR1 SGHTA, CDR2 FQGNSA. The variable domain in full, completed from reference TRBV7-2 and TRBJ2-5, reads GAGVSQSPSNKVTEKGKDVELRCDPISGHTALYWYRQSLGQGLEFLIYFQGNSAPDKSGLPSDRFSAERTGGSVSTLTIQRTQQEDSAVYLCASSSRGHQETQYFGPGTRLLVL.

J is TRBJ2-7 and V is TRBV6-5; TRBD1 matches 7 bases. The germline V gene has CDR1 MNHEY and CDR2 SVGAGI. The CDR3 extends over 12 amino acids. The V segment lost 4 bases and the J segment 7 bases; nucleotides outside the gene matches: 4. The CDR3 is CASSSAQGEQYF. The CDR3 DNA is TGTGCCAGCAGTTCCGCACAGGGGGAGCAGTACTTC.

The chain joins TRBV7-9 to TRBJ1-6; D unresolved. Trimming cost V 3 bases and J 0 bases, with 3 bases left between them. The CDR3 runs to 14 residues. CDR1 and CDR2 (germline): SEHNR, FQNEAQ (reference sequence). This CDR3 is CASSLSSYNSPLHF. DNA of the CDR3: TGTGCCAGCAGCTTGAGCTCCTATAATTCACCCCTCCACTTT.

The rearrangement links TRBV7-2 to TRBJ1-1; D not certain. Germline V gene data show CDR1 as SGHTA and CDR2 as FQGNSA. CDR3 size: 15 residues. Trimming removed 0 bases from V and 0 bases from J, with 8 bases in between. The CDR3 DNA follows: TGTGCCAGCAGCTTAGCGGGCCTCATGAACACTGAAGCTTTCTTT. This translates into CASSLAGLMNTEAFF.

This chain joins TRBV19 and TRBJ1-6, with D hard to call. The CDR3 is 13 amino acids. CDR1 is LNHDA and CDR2 is SQIVND in the germline V gene (reference sequence). V lost 5 bases, J lost 7 bases, and 9 bases lay in between. Here the CDR3 reads CASSPTKNSPLHF. The CDR3 DNA is TGTGCCAGTAGTCCGACCAAGAATTCACCCCTCCACTTT. Supplemented by reference TRBV19 and TRBJ1-6, the full variable domain reads DGGITQSPKYLFRKEGQNVTLSCEQNLNHDAMYWYRQDPGQGLRLIYYSQIVNDFQKGDIAEGYSVSREKKESFPLTVTSAQKNPTAFYLCASSPTKNSPLHFGNGTRLTVT.

This clonotype was counted a few times. This chain joins TRBV19 and TRBJ2-7, with D tentatively TRBD1 (5 bases). V lost 6 bases to trimming and J lost 3 bases, with 9 bases between them. Germline-derived CDR1 and CDR2 are LNHDA and SQIVND (reference sequence). The CDR3 consists of 12 residues. CDR3 residues: CASSIDSYEQYF. CDR3 bases: TGTGCCAGTAGCATCGACAGCTACGAGCAGTACTTC.

The rearrangement uses TRBV5-1 and TRBJ2-7; D unresolved. The CDR3 has 13 residues. The germline gives CDR1 SGHRS, CDR2 YFSETQ. The V end was cut by 2 bases, the J end by 7 bases, with 13 bases between. The CDR3 nucleotides read TGCGCCAGCAGCTTCCAGCTAACGGGTGAGCAGTACTTC. Amino acids: CASSFQLTGEQYF.

The chain recombines TRBV3-1 with TRBJ2-5; the match to TRBD2 covers 8 bases. Germline V gene sequence: CDR1 LGHDT, CDR2 YNNKEL (reference sequence). J gave up 2 bases and V 4 bases, and 9 bases lay outside the gene matches. This CDR3 has 16 amino acids. CDR3 region: CASSRRPGLEQETQYF. CDR3 DNA sequence: TGTGCCAGCAGCCGCCGACCGGGACTAGAGCAAGAGACCCAGTACTTC.

The genes are TRBV28 and TRBJ1-4; a possible D gene is TRBD1 (6 bases). The germline V gene has CDR1 MDHEN and CDR2 SYDVKM. The CDR3 extends over 14 amino acids. V lost 6 bases to trimming and J lost 7 bases, with 15 bases between them. For the CDR3, the DNA is TGTGCCAGCAGCTGGGACAATCGGGGTGAAAAACTGTTTTTT. Amino acids: CASSWDNRGEKLFF. The complete variable domain, with remaining parts taken from reference TRBV28 and TRBJ1-4, reads DVKVTQSSRYLVKRTGEKVFLECVQDMDHENMFWYRQDPGLGLRLIYFSYDVKMKEKGDIPEGYSVSREKKERFSLILESASTNQTSMYLCASSWDNRGEKLFFGSGTQLSVL.

This sequence joins TRBV4-3 and TRBJ1-1, with TRBD1 as a possible D gene (6 bases). Trimming pared 4 bases from V and 4 bases from J, leaving 10 bases between. Per germline, CDR1 LGHNA and CDR2 YSLEER. CDR3 length: 13 amino acids. The CDR3 sequence is CASSRARGTEAFF. CDR3 sequence (DNA): TGCGCCAGCAGCCGAGCCAGGGGCACTGAAGCTTTCTTT.

The chain carries TRBV7-2 and TRBJ2-7; TRBD2 aligns across 9 bases. Germline-derived CDR1 and CDR2 are SGHTA and FQGNSA. This CDR3 comprises 16 residues. Trimming at V came to 5 bases and at J to 0 bases, leaving 8 bases not matched to a gene. The CDR3 loop is CASSTMTSGPSYEQYF. The CDR3 DNA sequence: TGTGCCAGCAGCACCATGACTAGCGGTCCCTCCTACGAGCAGTACTTC.

The genes are TRBV4-3 and TRBJ2-2; TRBD2 matches at 7 bases. Germline CDR1 is LGHNA and CDR2 is YSLEER. The CDR3 covers 19 residues. Trimming removed 1 base from V and 1 base from J; junction bases left unmatched: 12. The DNA of the CDR3 is TGCGCCAGCAGCCAAGGAGCCGCGGGAGACCCTAGGAACACCGGGGAGCTGTTTTTT. The encoded protein is CASSQGAAGDPRNTGELFF.

The chain combines TRBV3-1 with TRBJ1-2; 7 positions agree with TRBD1. There are 15 residues in the CDR3. With V trimmed by 0 bases and J by 5 bases, 6 bases remained unmatched. CDR1 is LGHDT and CDR2 is YNNKEL in the germline V gene (reference sequence). DNA for the CDR3: TGTGCCAGCAGCCAAGAGAGGGACAGTCGGTATGGCTACACCTTC. It codes for CASSQERDSRYGYTF.